The subject of this entry is one T cell receptor beta chain. At the DNA level, this CDR3 is encoded by other sequences in the same sample as well. The sample belongs to a study of blood T cell repertoires in COVID-19. About the study: Samples of COVID-19 (acute and convalescent) were obtained from the United States, Italy and Spain. The cDNA or gDNA used as material had been derived from T cells, B-cell-depleted T cells, or PBMCs.

Authors' methods: Amplification with reference gene primers provided the estimates of nucleated cell counts. The repertoire was sequenced with immunoSEQ multiplex PCR; TCRdb's copy has only in-frame clones and lacks some. V, J and clone size derive from that table, while D and trimming were established from the DNA sequence. The data show roughly 68,000 clones, approximately 90% seen once. Germline CDR1 is LGHDT and CDR2 is YNNKEL (reference sequence). The CDR3 length is 13 residues. V lost 3 bases, J lost 5 bases, and 10 bases lay in between. The material sequenced was peripheral blood. The chain combines TRBV3-1 (or the pseudogene TRBV3-2) with TRBJ1-1; D is possibly TRBD1 (5 bases). The TCR sequence derives from a woman in her 70s with acute or convalescent COVID-19. CDR3: CASSQTGETEAFF. The CDR3 DNA reads TGTGCCAGCAGCCAGACGGGGGAAACTGAAGCTTTCTTT.